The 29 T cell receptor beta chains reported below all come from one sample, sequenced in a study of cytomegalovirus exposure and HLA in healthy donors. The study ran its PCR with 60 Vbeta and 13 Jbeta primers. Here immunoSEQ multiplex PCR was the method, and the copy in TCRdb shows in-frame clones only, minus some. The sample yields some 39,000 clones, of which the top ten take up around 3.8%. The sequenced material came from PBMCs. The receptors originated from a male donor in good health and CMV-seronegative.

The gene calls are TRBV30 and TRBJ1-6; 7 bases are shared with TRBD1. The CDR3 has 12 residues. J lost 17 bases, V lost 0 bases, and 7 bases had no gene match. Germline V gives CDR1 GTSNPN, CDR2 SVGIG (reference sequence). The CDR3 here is CAWSVRGGTVHF. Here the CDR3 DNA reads TGTGCCTGGAGTGTACGAGGAGGGACAGTCCACTTT. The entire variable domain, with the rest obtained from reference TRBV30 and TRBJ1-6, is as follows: SQTIHQWPATLVQPVGSPLSLECTVEGTSNPNLYWYRQAAGRGLQLLFYSVGIGQISSEVPQNLSASRPQDRQFILSSKKLLLSDSGFYLCAWSVRGGTVHFGNGTRLTVT.

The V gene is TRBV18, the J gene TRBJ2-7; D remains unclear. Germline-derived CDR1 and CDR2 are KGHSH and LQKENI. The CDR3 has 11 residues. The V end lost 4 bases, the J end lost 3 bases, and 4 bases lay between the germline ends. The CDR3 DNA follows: TGTGCCAGCTCACGAGACTACGAGCAGTACTTC. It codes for CASSRDYEQYF.

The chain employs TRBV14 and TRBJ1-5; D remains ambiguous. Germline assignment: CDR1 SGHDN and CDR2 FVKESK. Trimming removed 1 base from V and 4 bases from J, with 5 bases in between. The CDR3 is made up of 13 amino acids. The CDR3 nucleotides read TGTGCCAGCAGCCAAGGGCTGAATCAGCCCCAGCATTTT. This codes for CASSQGLNQPQHF.

CDR3 bases: TGTGCCAGCAGTGAATATCAGGCGGGGAATTCACCCCTCCACTTT. As protein: CASSEYQAGNSPLHF. The gene calls are TRBV6-1 and TRBJ1-6; D gene unclear. Germline CDR1 and CDR2: MNHNS and SASEGT. Trimming pared 2 bases from V and 7 bases from J, leaving 12 bases between. The CDR3 sequence is 15 residues long.

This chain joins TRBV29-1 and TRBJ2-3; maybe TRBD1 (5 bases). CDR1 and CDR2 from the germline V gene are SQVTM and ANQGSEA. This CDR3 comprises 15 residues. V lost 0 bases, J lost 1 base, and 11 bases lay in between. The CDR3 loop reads CSVEEGPTGTDTQYF. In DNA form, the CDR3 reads TGCAGCGTTGAAGAGGGGCCTACGGGCACAGATACGCAGTATTTT.

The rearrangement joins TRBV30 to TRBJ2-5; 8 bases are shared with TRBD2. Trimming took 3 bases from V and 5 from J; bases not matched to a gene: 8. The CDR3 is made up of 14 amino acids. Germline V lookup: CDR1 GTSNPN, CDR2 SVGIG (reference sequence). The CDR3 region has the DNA TGTGCCTGGAGCGGGGGGGCGGGATTTGAGACCCAGTACTTC. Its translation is CAWSGGAGFETQYF.

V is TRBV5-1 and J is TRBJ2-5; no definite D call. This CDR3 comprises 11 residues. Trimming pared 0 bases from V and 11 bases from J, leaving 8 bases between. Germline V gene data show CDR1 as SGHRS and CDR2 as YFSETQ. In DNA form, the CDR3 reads TGCGCCAGCAGCTTGGATTCCAGGCAGTACTTC. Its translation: CASSLDSRQYF.

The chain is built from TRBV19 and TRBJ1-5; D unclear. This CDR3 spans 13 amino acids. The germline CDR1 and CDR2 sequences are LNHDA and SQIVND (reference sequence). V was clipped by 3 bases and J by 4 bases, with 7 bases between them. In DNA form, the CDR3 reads TGTGCCAGTAGTATTGAGGGTAATCAGCCCCAGCATTTT. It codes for CASSIEGNQPQHF.

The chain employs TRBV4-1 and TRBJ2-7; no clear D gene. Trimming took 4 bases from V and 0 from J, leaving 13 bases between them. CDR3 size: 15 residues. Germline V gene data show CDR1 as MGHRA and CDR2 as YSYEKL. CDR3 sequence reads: CASSPVELSSYEQYF. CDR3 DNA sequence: TGCGCCAGCAGCCCCGTTGAGTTAAGCTCCTACGAGCAGTACTTC.

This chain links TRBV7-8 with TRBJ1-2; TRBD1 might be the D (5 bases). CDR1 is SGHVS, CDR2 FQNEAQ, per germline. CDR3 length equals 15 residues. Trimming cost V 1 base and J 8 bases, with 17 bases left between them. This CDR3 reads CASSLVTGDGQGYTF. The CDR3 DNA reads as TGTGCCAGCAGCTTAGTCACAGGAGACGGTCAGGGCTACACCTTC.

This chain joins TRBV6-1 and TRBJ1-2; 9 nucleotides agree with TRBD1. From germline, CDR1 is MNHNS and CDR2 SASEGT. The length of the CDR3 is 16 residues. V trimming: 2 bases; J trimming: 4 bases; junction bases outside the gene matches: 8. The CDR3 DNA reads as TGTGCCAGCAGTGAACCATACAGGGGGCTGCTCTATGGCTACACCTTC. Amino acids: CASSEPYRGLLYGYTF.

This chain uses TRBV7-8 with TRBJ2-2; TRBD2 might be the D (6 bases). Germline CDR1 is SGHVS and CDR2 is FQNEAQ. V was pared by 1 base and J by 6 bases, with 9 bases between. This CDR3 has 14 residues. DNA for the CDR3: TGTGCCAGCAGCTTAGGCGGACTACCCGGGGAGCTGTTTTTT. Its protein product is CASSLGGLPGELFF.

The CDR3 coding sequence is TGCAGTGCTCATACAGGGAACGAGCAGTACTTC. This encodes CSAHTGNEQYF. This chain connects TRBV20-1 to TRBJ2-7; maybe TRBD1 (6 bases). There are 11 residues in the CDR3. CDR1 DFQATT and CDR2 SNEGSKA come from the germline V gene (reference sequence). With 5 bases removed from V and 5 bases from J, the gap between germline ends came to 10 bases.

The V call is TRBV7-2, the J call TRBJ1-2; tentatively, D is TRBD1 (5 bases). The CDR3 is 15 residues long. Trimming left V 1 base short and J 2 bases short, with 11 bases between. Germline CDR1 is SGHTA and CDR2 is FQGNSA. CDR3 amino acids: CASSLEGPKNYGYTF. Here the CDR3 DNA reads TGTGCCAGCAGCTTAGAGGGGCCAAAAAACTATGGCTACACCTTC.

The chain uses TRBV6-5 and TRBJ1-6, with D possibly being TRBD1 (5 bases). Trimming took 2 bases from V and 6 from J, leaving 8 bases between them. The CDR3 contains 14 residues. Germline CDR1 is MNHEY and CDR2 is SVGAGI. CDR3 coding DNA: TGTGCCAGCAGTTACGTTCAGGGTAATTCACCCCTCCACTTT. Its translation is CASSYVQGNSPLHF.

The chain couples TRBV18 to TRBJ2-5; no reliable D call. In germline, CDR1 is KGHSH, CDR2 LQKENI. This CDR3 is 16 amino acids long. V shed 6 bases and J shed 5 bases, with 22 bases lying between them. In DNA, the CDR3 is TGTGCCAGCTCGCCATATGGTCGAACCCTCGGGGAGACCCAGTACTTC. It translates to CASSPYGRTLGETQYF.

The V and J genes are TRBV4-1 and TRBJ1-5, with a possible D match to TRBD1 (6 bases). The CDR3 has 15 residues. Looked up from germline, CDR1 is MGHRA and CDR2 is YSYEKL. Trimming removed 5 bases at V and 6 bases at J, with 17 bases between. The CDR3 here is CASSFKGGGVQPQHF. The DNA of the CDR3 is TGCGCCAGCAGCTTTAAGGGGGGGGGTGTTCAGCCCCAGCATTTT.

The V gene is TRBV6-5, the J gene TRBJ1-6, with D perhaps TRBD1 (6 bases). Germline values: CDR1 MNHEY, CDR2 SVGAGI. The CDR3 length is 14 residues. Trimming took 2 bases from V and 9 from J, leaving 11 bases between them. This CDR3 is CASSYNRGGSPLHF. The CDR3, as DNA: TGTGCCAGCAGTTACAACAGAGGGGGTTCACCCCTCCACTTT.

CDR3 nucleotides: TGTGCCAGCAGGAGGACTGCCATGAACACTGAAGCTTTCTTT. Amino acid sequence: CASRRTAMNTEAFF. The chain recombines TRBV6-1 with TRBJ1-1; the D is unclear. V was clipped by 6 bases and J by 0 bases, with 11 bases between them. Germline loops: CDR1 MNHNS, CDR2 SASEGT. This CDR3 comprises 14 residues.

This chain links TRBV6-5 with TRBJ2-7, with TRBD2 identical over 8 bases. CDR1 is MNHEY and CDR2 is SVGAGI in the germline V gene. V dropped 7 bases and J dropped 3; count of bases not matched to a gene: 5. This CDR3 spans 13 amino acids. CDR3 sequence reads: CASKKSGGYEQYF. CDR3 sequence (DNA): TGTGCCAGCAAAAAAAGCGGGGGCTACGAGCAGTACTTC.

The CDR3 DNA reads TGTGCCCCAACAAGGGGTGAATCCAATGAGCAGTTCTTC. It translates to CAPTRGESNEQFF. This rearrangement joins TRBV2 to TRBJ2-1, with D possibly being TRBD1 (5 bases). V gave up 11 bases and J gave up 6 bases, with 17 bases separating them. CDR3 length: 13 amino acids. The germline gives CDR1 SNHLY, CDR2 FYNNEI.

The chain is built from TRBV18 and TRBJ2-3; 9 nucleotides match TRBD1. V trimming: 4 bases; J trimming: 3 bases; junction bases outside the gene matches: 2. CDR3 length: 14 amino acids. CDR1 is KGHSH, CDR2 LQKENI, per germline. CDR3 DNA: TGTGCCAGCTCACGAGGGACAGGGACAGATACGCAGTATTTT. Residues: CASSRGTGTDTQYF.

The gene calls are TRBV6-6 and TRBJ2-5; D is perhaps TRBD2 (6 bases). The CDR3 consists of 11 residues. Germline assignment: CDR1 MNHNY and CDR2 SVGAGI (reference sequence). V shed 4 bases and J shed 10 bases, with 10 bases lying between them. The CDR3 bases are TGTGCCAGCAGTTCGACTAGGAGCCAGTACTTC. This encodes CASSSTRSQYF.

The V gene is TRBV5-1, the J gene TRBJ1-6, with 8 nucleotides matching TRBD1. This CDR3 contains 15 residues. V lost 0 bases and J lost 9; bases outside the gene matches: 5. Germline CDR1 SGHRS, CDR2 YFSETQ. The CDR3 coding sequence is TGCGCCAGCAGCTTGGAGGACAGGGCTGGTTCACCCCTCCACTTT. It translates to CASSLEDRAGSPLHF.

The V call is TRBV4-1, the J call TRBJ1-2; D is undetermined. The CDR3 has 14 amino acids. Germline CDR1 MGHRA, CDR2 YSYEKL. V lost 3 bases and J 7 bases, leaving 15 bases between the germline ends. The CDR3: CASSHGLTGSGYTF. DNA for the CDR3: TGCGCCAGCAGCCATGGATTGACGGGGTCTGGCTACACCTTC.

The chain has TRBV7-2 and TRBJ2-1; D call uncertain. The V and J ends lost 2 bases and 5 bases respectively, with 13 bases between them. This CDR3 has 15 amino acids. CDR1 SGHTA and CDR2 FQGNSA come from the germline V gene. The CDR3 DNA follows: TGTGCCAGCAGCTTACAGGCGCTCCTGGACAATGAGCAGTTCTTC. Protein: CASSLQALLDNEQFF.

CDR3: CASSTDRDPYEQYF. The CDR3 DNA reads TGTGCCAGCAGTACGGACAGGGACCCCTACGAGCAGTACTTC. J is TRBJ2-7 and V is TRBV7-8; 8 bases agree with TRBD1. V trimming: 6 bases; J trimming: 2 bases; junction bases outside the gene matches: 6. The germline V gene encodes CDR1 SGHVS and CDR2 FQNEAQ. The CDR3 is made up of 14 amino acids.

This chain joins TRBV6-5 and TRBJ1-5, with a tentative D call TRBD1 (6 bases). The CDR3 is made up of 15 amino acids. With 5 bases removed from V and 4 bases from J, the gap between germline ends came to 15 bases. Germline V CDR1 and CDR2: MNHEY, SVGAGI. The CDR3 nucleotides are TGTGCCAGCAGTGCCTCGGGGGGCAGGAATCAGCCCCAGCATTTT. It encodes CASSASGGRNQPQHF.

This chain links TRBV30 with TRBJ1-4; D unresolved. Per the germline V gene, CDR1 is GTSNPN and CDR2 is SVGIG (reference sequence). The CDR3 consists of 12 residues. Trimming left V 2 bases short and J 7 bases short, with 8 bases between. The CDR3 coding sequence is TGTGCCTGGAGTTCCCGGGGTGAAAAACTGTTTTTT. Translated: CAWSSRGEKLFF.